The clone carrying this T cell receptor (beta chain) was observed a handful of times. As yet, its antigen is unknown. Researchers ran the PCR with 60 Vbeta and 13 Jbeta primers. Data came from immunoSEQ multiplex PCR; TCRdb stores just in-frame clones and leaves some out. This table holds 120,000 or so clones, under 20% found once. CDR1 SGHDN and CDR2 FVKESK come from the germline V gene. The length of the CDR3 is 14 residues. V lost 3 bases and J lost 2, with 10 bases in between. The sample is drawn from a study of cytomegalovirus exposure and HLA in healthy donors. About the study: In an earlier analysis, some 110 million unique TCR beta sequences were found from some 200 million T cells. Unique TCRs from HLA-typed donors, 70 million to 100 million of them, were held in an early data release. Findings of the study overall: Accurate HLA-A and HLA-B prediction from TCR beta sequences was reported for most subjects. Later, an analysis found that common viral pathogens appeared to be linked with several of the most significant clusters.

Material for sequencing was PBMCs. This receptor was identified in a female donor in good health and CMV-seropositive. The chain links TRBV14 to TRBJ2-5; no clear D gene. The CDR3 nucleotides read TGTGCCAGCAGCCACTCACCGACTCAAGAGACCCAGTACTTC. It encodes CASSHSPTQETQYF.